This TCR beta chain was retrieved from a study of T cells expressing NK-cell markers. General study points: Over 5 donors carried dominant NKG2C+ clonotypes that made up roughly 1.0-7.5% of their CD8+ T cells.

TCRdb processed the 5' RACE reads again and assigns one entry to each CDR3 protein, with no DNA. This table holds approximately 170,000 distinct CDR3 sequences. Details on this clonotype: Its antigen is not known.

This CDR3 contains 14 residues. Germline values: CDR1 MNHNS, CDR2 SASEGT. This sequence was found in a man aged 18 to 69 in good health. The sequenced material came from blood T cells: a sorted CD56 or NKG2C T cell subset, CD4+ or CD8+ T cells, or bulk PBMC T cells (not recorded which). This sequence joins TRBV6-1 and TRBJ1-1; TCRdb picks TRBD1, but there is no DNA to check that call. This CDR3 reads CASTLTGRNTEAFF.